These 10 T cell receptor beta chains were all obtained from the same sample, sequenced in a study of T-cell reconstitution after alpha-beta-depleted transplantation in children. This sample's TCRbeta library carried unique molecular identifier barcodes. In TCRdb, the PCR reads were re-called with MiXCR into one record per CDR3 protein. This sample has 450,000 to 600,000 distinct CDR3 sequences; more than 9% occur once, and the top ten carry 2% to 2.5%. The input for sequencing was PBMCs, taken before TCRalphabeta/CD19-depleted stem cell transplant. These receptors originate from a child aged 2 to 10 with inherited bone marrow failure, due to receive a stem cell transplant.

This clonotype was counted between two and nine times. V and J are TRBV29-1 and TRBJ2-6; no clear D. The germline V gene encodes CDR1 SQVTM and CDR2 ANQGSEA. This CDR3 region has 15 residues. Trimming stripped 2 bases from V and 0 bases from J, with 8 bases between. This CDR3 is CSVESRSSGANVLTF. The CDR3 DNA sequence: TGCAGCGTTGAATCGCGAAGCTCTGGGGCCAACGTCCTGACTTTC.

This clonotype has at least ten counts. The chain has TRBV13 and TRBJ2-1; TRBD2 matches 13 bases. Germline V gene sequence: CDR1 PRHDT, CDR2 FYEKMQ (reference sequence). The V and J ends lost 0 bases and 14 bases, in that order; junction bases with no gene match: 13. The CDR3 sequence is 17 residues long. CDR3 in amino acids: CASSLGPGLAGSKGEFF. CDR3 in DNA: TGTGCCAGCAGCTTAGGCCCGGGACTAGCGGGATCGAAGGGGGAGTTCTTC.

There are many counts of this clonotype. J is TRBJ1-1 and V is TRBV12-3 or TRBV12-4; 8 nucleotides match TRBD1. V shed 1 base, J shed 10 bases, and the junction held 5 bases outside the gene matches. The CDR3 is made up of 13 amino acids. The CDR3 coding sequence is TGTGCCAGCAGTTTAGAGCAGGGGGCTGGAGCTTTCTTT. Its protein product is CASSLEQGAGAFF.

This clonotype was found many times. The chain joins TRBV7-9 to TRBJ2-6; the match to TRBD2 covers 7 bases. Unmatched junction bases numbered 4, after V lost 3 bases and J lost 2 bases. Germline CDR1 reads SEHNR; CDR2 reads FQNEAQ (reference sequence). The CDR3 has 16 residues. CDR3 region: CASSFLRGTGANVLTF. The CDR3 DNA sequence: TGTGCCAGCAGCTTCTTGCGGGGGACTGGGGCCAACGTCCTGACTTTC. Based on the CDR3 plus reference TRBV7-9 and TRBJ2-6, the full variable domain is DTGVSQNPRHKITKRGQNVTFRCDPISEHNRLYWYRQTLGQGPEFLTYFQNEAQLEKSRLLSDRFSAERPKGSFSTLEIQRTEQGDSAMYLCASSFLRGTGANVLTFGAGSRLTVL.

This clonotype has at least ten counts. The gene calls are TRBV4-1 and TRBJ1-1; tentative D call: TRBD1 (5 bases). CDR1 and CDR2 from the germline V gene are MGHRA and YSYEKL. V gave up 5 bases and J gave up 4 bases, with 17 bases separating them. The CDR3 is 15 residues long. CDR3 amino acids: CASSEMGGMSTEAFF. In DNA, the CDR3 is TGCGCCAGCAGCGAAATGGGGGGGATGAGCACTGAAGCTTTCTTT.

This clonotype was detected many times. The chain has TRBV5-1 and TRBJ2-1; unclear D gene. The germline V gene has CDR1 SGHRS and CDR2 YFSETQ. The germline V and J ends were trimmed by 0 bases and 5 bases, with 9 bases remaining between them. This CDR3 has 14 amino acids. This chain's CDR3 is CASSLVLRNNEQFF. Written as DNA, the CDR3 is TGCGCCAGCAGCTTGGTCCTGAGGAACAATGAGCAGTTCTTC.

At least ten counts were recorded for this clonotype. This chain joins TRBV5-4 and TRBJ2-5, with 8 bases that match TRBD2. Germline loops: CDR1 SGHNT, CDR2 YYREEE (reference sequence). The V and J ends lost 2 bases and 2 bases, in that order; junction bases with no gene match: 8. The CDR3 contains 16 residues. The CDR3 loop is CASSFMGGGRQETQYF. CDR3 bases: TGTGCCAGCAGCTTTATGGGGGGCGGGAGGCAAGAGACCCAGTACTTC.

This clonotype showed up many times. The rearrangement joins TRBV14 to TRBJ2-1; 7 bases align to TRBD2. Germline CDR1 SGHDN, CDR2 FVKESK. With V trimmed by 1 base and J by 10 bases, 4 bases remained unmatched. CDR3 length equals 13 residues. CDR3 sequence reads: CASSQGEGWEQFF. In DNA, the CDR3 is TGTGCCAGCAGCCAAGGGGAGGGCTGGGAGCAGTTCTTC. The whole variable domain, remainder taken from reference TRBV14 and TRBJ2-1, is EAGVTQFPSHSVIEKGQTVTLRCDPISGHDNLYWYRRVMGKEIKFLLHFVKESKQDESGMPNNRFLAERTGGTYSTLKVQPAELEDSGVYFCASSQGEGWEQFFGPGTRLTVL.

In this sample, this clonotype turned up a few times. This sequence joins TRBV19 and TRBJ1-2, with D tentatively TRBD1 (6 bases). Germline V gene data show CDR1 as LNHDA and CDR2 as SQIVND (reference sequence). Trimming cost V 0 bases and J 8 bases, with 16 bases left between them. CDR3 length: 15 amino acids. Written as DNA, the CDR3 is TGTGCCAGTAGTATAGATCGTTACAGGGCAAACGGCTACACCTTC. Translated: CASSIDRYRANGYTF.

This clonotype appeared many times. The rearrangement joins TRBV27 to TRBJ1-6, with D hard to call. The CDR3 length is 13 residues. The V end lost 3 bases, the J end lost 5 bases, and 5 bases lay between the germline ends. Germline loops: CDR1 MNHEY, CDR2 SMNVEV (reference sequence). The CDR3 loop is CASSFADNSPLHF. The CDR3 DNA sequence: TGTGCCAGCAGTTTCGCTGATAATTCACCCCTCCACTTT.